One sample yielded the 22 T cell receptor beta chains listed below, sequenced in a study of breast tumors, draining lymph nodes, adjacent tissues. From the multiplex PCR reads, TCRdb called clonotypes with MiXCR, one entry per CDR3 protein. The sample shows about 140,000 distinct CDR3 sequences, 20% to 25% of them seen only once. Breast cancer patients provided tissue from their axillary draining lymph nodes. The sample taken for sequencing was axillary lymph node tissue. Receptors were obtained from a female donor with breast cancer. Some clones in this sample may be carry-over from other donors' samples.

This clonotype has a count of ten or more. The V and J genes are TRBV12-3 or TRBV12-4 and TRBJ1-3; the D is unclear. Deletions cut 5 bases from V and 3 bases from J, with 2 bases between. The CDR3 is made up of 11 amino acids. The CDR3 protein is CASSNGNTIYF. The CDR3, as DNA: TGTGCCAGCAGTAATGGAAACACCATATATTTT.

Ten or more counts support this clonotype. The genes are TRBV2 and TRBJ2-7, with 10 bases that match TRBD1. Trimming cost V 6 bases and J 5 bases; bases outside gene matches: 7. The CDR3 extends over 14 amino acids. Germline CDR1 and CDR2: SNHLY and FYNNEI. The CDR3 DNA follows: TGTGCCAGCAGCTACAGACAGGGGGCTAACGAGCAGTACTTC. Translating gives CASSYRQGANEQYF. The whole variable domain, remainder taken from reference TRBV2 and TRBJ2-7, is EPEVTQTPSHQVTQMGQEVILRCVPISNHLYFYWYRQILGQKVEFLVSFYNNEISEKSEIFDDQFSVERPDGSNFTLKIRSTKLEDSAMYFCASSYRQGANEQYFGPGTRLTVT.

This clonotype was counted at least ten times. J is TRBJ1-6 and V is TRBV9; D unclear. V was pared by 0 bases and J by 7 bases, with 5 bases between. The CDR3 totals 13 residues. Germline lookup yields CDR1 SGDLS and CDR2 YYNGEE. The CDR3 coding sequence is TGTGCCAGCAGCGTAGATGACAATTCACCCCTCCACTTT. It specifies CASSVDDNSPLHF.

Details on this clonotype: This may come from a read error, since a much larger clone is one base off. The V and J genes are TRBV19 and TRBJ2-3; D might be TRBD1 or TRBD2, each matching 5 bases. This CDR3 comprises 17 residues. V was clipped by 5 bases and J by 0 bases, with 18 bases between them. CDR1 and CDR2 (germline): LNHDA, SQIVND (reference sequence). In DNA, the CDR3 is TGTGCCAGTAGTCTTCATGGGACGCTTGGGAGCACAGATACGCAGTATTTT. This encodes CASSLHGTLGSTDTQYF.

At least ten counts were recorded for this clonotype. The CDR3 coding sequence is TGTGCCAGCAGCTTAGCCCTAGCGGGTTCCTACGAGCAGTACTTC. The encoded protein is CASSLALAGSYEQYF. The rearrangement uses TRBV11-2 and TRBJ2-7, with TRBD2 matching over 8 bases. Germline-derived CDR1 and CDR2 are SGHAT and FQNNGV. The CDR3 has 15 residues. The junction had 3 bases not matched to a gene; V was cut back by 1 base and J by 1 base.

This clonotype was recorded many times. The rearrangement joins TRBV15 to TRBJ2-1, with D unresolved. Trimming shortened V by 0 bases and J by 6 bases, and 6 bases separated the two germline ends. The CDR3 is 13 residues long. Germline CDR1 LNHNV, CDR2 YYDKDF (reference sequence). The CDR3 region is CATSRDLLNEQFF. The CDR3 nucleotides are TGTGCCACCAGCAGAGATCTACTCAATGAGCAGTTCTTC.

This clonotype was observed at least ten times. This sequence joins TRBV7-9 and TRBJ2-3, with TRBD1 matching 9 bases. CDR3 length: 16 residues. CDR1 SEHNR and CDR2 FQNEAQ come from the germline V gene (reference sequence). J gave up 1 base and V 5 bases, and 7 bases lay outside the gene matches. The CDR3 sequence is CASSPIRDRGTDTQYF. The CDR3 DNA reads TGTGCCAGCAGCCCGATCCGGGACAGGGGCACAGATACGCAGTATTTT.

A few counts support this clonotype. The chain couples TRBV27 to TRBJ2-2; 11 bases match TRBD2. J gave up 6 bases and V 6 bases, and 6 bases lay outside the gene matches. The germline V gene encodes CDR1 MNHEY and CDR2 SMNVEV (reference sequence). This CDR3 spans 15 amino acids. CDR3 in DNA: TGTGCCAGCAGGAGTAGCGGGAGGGTGGCCGGGGAGCTGTTTTTT. Amino acid sequence: CASRSSGRVAGELFF.

As regards this clonotype: Just one base apart from a much larger clone, this may be a read error. Likely a read error: the CDR3 ends without its conserved phenylalanine or tryptophan. The V gene is TRBV9, the J gene TRBJ2-1, with unresolved D. Germline loops: CDR1 SGDLS, CDR2 YYNGEE. This CDR3 has 12 amino acids. The V end was cut by 0 bases, the J end by 4 bases, with 2 bases between. As DNA, the CDR3 is TGTGCCAGCAGCGTAGATTACAATGAGCAGTTCCTC. Protein: CASSVDYNEQFL.

This clonotype has just a few counts. V usage is TRBV19 and J usage is TRBJ1-2; possibly TRBD1 for D (5 bases). The CDR3 runs 15 residues. Trimming pared 4 bases from V and 4 bases from J, leaving 16 bases between. Germline loops: CDR1 LNHDA, CDR2 SQIVND (reference sequence). CDR3 in amino acids: CASSSGVGTLYGYTF. The DNA for the CDR3 is TGTGCCAGTAGTAGTGGGGTTGGGACTCTCTATGGCTACACCTTC.

There are many counts of this clonotype. The rearrangement links TRBV14 to TRBJ2-7; no definite D call. There are 12 residues in the CDR3. V lost 1 base and J 3 bases, leaving 4 bases between the germline ends. Germline V gene sequence: CDR1 SGHDN, CDR2 FVKESK. The CDR3 is CASSQVGYEQYF. The CDR3 DNA follows: TGTGCCAGCAGCCAAGTGGGCTACGAGCAGTACTTC.

The rearrangement links TRBV6-5 to TRBJ2-2, with 7 bases that match TRBD1. Germline CDR1 and CDR2: MNHEY and SVGAGI. The CDR3 consists of 15 residues. With 5 bases clipped from V and 6 bases from J, the junction kept 9 bases outside the gene matches. CDR3 sequence reads: CASSRQGWSSGELFF. CDR3 DNA: TGTGCCAGCAGTCGACAGGGTTGGTCATCCGGGGAGCTGTTTTTT.

This clonotype was observed at least ten times. The chain is built from TRBV2 and TRBJ1-2; a weak D match, TRBD1 (6 bases). V gave up 7 bases and J gave up 8 bases, with 17 bases separating them. Germline lookup yields CDR1 SNHLY and CDR2 FYNNEI. CDR3 length: 13 residues. The CDR3 DNA reads TGTGCCAGCAACGAAAGGGCAGGGGAAGGCTACACCTTC. It specifies CASNERAGEGYTF.

To note about this clonotype: A much larger clone is a single base away; this may be a read error. The chain couples TRBV2 to TRBJ2-1; TRBD2 is a possible D gene (6 bases). The V gene lost 0 bases and the J gene lost 12 bases, with 15 bases spanning the gap. The germline V gene encodes CDR1 SNHLY and CDR2 FYNNEI. CDR3 length equals 14 residues. The CDR3 is CASSEALRGGGQFF. The CDR3 bases are TGTGCCAGCAGTGAAGCGCTTCGGGGAGGTGGGCAGTTCTTC.

This clonotype was observed at least ten times. The chain uses TRBV5-1 and TRBJ1-3; D gene unclear. CDR1 SGHRS and CDR2 YFSETQ come from the germline V gene. Deletions cut 0 bases from V and 0 bases from J, with 4 bases between. This CDR3 has 14 amino acids. CDR3 sequence reads: CASSLESSGNTIYF. The CDR3 DNA follows: TGCGCCAGCAGCTTGGAAAGCTCTGGAAACACCATATATTTT.

This clonotype was counted at least ten times. The chain uses TRBV12-5 and TRBJ1-5; unclear D gene. This CDR3 has 14 residues. CDR1 LGHNT and CDR2 FRNRAP come from the germline V gene. V was trimmed by 1 base and J by 0 bases, leaving 4 bases between them. CDR3 amino acids: CASGLGYSNQPQHF. CDR3 DNA: TGTGCTAGTGGTTTGGGCTATAGCAATCAGCCCCAGCATTTT.

This clonotype was seen repeatedly, ten times or more. The chain is built from TRBV9 and TRBJ2-1; 9 bases fit TRBD2. Germline trimming cut 1 base from V and 8 bases from J; bases unmatched to any gene: 7. From germline, CDR1 is SGDLS and CDR2 YYNGEE. The CDR3 spans 15 residues. CDR3 coding DNA: TGTGCCAGCAGCGTATATAGCGGGAGCAGGGATGAGCAGTTCTTC. Translated: CASSVYSGSRDEQFF.

This clonotype showed up many times. The chain is built from TRBV7-8 and TRBJ2-7; D possibly uses TRBD1 or TRBD2 (5 bases each). This CDR3 is built from 16 residues. CDR1 is SGHVS and CDR2 is FQNEAQ in the germline V gene. V lost 3 bases and J 3 bases, leaving 18 bases between the germline ends. In DNA, the CDR3 is TGTGCCAGCAGCTTGGGTGGGGGAGTAAGCTACTACGAGCAGTACTTC. The encoded protein is CASSLGGGVSYYEQYF.

The chain joins TRBV12-3 or TRBV12-4 to TRBJ1-5; TRBD1 matches at 7 bases. The V gene end was trimmed by 1 base and the J gene end by 4 bases; junction bases not matched to a gene: 4. The CDR3 runs 15 residues. CDR3 loop: CASSLDRGKNQPQHF. DNA of the CDR3: TGTGCCAGCAGTTTAGACAGGGGCAAAAATCAGCCCCAGCATTTT.

This clonotype was seen at least ten times. V and J are TRBV10-3 and TRBJ1-5; D not certain. The V end lost 2 bases, the J end lost 6 bases, and 8 bases lay between the germline ends. The length of the CDR3 is 13 residues. Per germline, CDR1 ENHRY and CDR2 SYGVKD. The DNA of the CDR3 is TGTGCCATCAGTGAGGGGCCTGGTCAGCCCCAGCATTTT. It is translated as CAISEGPGQPQHF.

The chain is built from TRBV11-2 and TRBJ2-3; D gene uncertain. The J call may be mistaken, given a closer DNA end match to TRBJ1-5. CDR1 is SGHAT and CDR2 is FQNNGV in the germline V gene. The CDR3 runs 16 residues. CDR3 sequence: CASSSAYQRLTDTQHF. The CDR3 DNA reads TGTGCCAGCAGCTCGGCGTACCAGCGACTCACAGATACGCAGCATTTT.

This clonotype was counted only a few times. The genes are TRBV4-1 and TRBJ2-2; 7 nucleotides line up with TRBD2. The junction had 2 bases not matched to a gene; V was cut back by 4 bases and J by 0 bases. CDR3 length: 15 residues. Germline CDR1 and CDR2: MGHRA and YSYEKL. This CDR3 is CASSPAGANTGELFF. DNA for the CDR3: TGCGCCAGCAGCCCTGCGGGGGCGAACACCGGGGAGCTGTTTTTT.